One sample yielded the 25 T cell receptor beta chains listed below, sequenced in a study of type 1 and type 2 diabetes patients. Amplification started from genomic DNA. A primer set of 30 forward and 13 reverse primers amplified the CDR3. TCRdb reanalysed the multiplex PCR reads using MiXCR and keeps one entry per CDR3 protein. The table includes about 250,000 distinct CDR3 sequences, approximately 50% detected once. The sample consisted of peripheral blood mononuclear cells (PBMCs). These receptor sequences come from a man aged 18 to 29 with type 2 diabetes.

This chain joins TRBV2 and TRBJ2-7; D is possibly TRBD1 or TRBD2 (6 bases each). With 6 bases removed from V and 0 bases from J, the gap between germline ends came to 18 bases. Germline CDR1 and CDR2: SNHLY and FYNNEI. The CDR3 extends over 16 amino acids. As DNA, the CDR3 is TGTGCCAGCAGACGCCCCGGGGGCGGAAGCTCCTACGAGCAGTACTTC. It is translated as CASRRPGGGSSYEQYF.

The rearrangement links TRBV2 to TRBJ1-6, with 9 bases matching TRBD1. V shed 6 bases and J 10 bases; nucleotides not matched to a gene: 7. The germline V gene encodes CDR1 SNHLY and CDR2 FYNNEI. The CDR3 contains 14 residues. The CDR3 DNA reads as TGTGCCAGCAGGCCGGGACAGGGAAACTCACCCCTCCACTTT. Its translation: CASRPGQGNSPLHF.

In its sample, this clonotype was seen many times. V usage is TRBV2 and J usage is TRBJ1-5; D call uncertain. This CDR3 has 12 amino acids. With 6 bases removed from V and 6 bases from J, the gap between germline ends came to 9 bases. Germline loops: CDR1 SNHLY, CDR2 FYNNEI. The CDR3 DNA reads as TGTGCCAGCAGGGGTGGTGGTCAGCCCCAGCATTTT. This sequence encodes CASRGGGQPQHF.

The chain has TRBV2 and TRBJ1-5; tentative D call: TRBD1 (6 bases). Looked up from germline, CDR1 is SNHLY and CDR2 is FYNNEI. Trimming stripped 2 bases from V and 5 bases from J, with 10 bases between. CDR3 length: 14 residues. The CDR3 bases are TGTGCCAGCAGTGAAACAGGGAGGGATCAGCCCCAGCATTTT. It codes for CASSETGRDQPQHF.

The sample holds a few counts of this clonotype. The chain recombines TRBV6-1 with TRBJ1-6, with D unresolved. The CDR3 is 13 amino acids. Trimming stripped 7 bases from V and 6 bases from J, with 10 bases between. Germline CDR1 and CDR2: MNHNS and SASEGT. CDR3 sequence reads: CASIQGLNSPLHF. CDR3 in DNA: TGTGCCAGCATTCAAGGGCTTAATTCACCCCTCCACTTT.

This clonotype has just a few counts. The chain uses TRBV20-1 and TRBJ2-5, with a tentative D call TRBD2 (6 bases). The DNA end lines up better with TRBJ2-1; the J call may be wrong. Germline CDR1 reads DFQATT; CDR2 reads SNEGSKA (reference sequence). The CDR3 runs 14 residues. In DNA, the CDR3 is TGCAGTGCTAGAGACGGGGGACTTTCAAATGAGCAGTTCTTC. As protein: CSARDGGLSNEQFF.

The sample holds one count of this clonotype. The chain carries TRBV7-6 and TRBJ1-6, with a weak D call TRBD1 (5 bases). Per the germline V gene, CDR1 is SGHVS and CDR2 is FNYEAQ. This CDR3 spans 16 amino acids. Deletions cut 0 bases from V and 5 bases from J, with 11 bases between. CDR3 DNA: TGTGCCAGCAGCTTAGCTACGGGACGGGATAATTCACCCCTCCACTTT. Amino acids: CASSLATGRDNSPLHF.

V and J are TRBV7-8 and TRBJ2-4; TRBD1 aligns across 8 bases. Trimming cost V 4 bases and J 8 bases; bases outside gene matches: 16. Germline CDR1 SGHVS, CDR2 FQNEAQ. This CDR3 is built from 17 residues. CDR3 in amino acids: CASSSLVQDRDAYIQYF. For the CDR3, the DNA is TGTGCCAGCAGCTCCCTCGTACAGGACAGGGACGCCTACATTCAGTACTTC.

The chain employs TRBV9 and TRBJ1-2; perhaps TRBD1 as D (5 bases). The CDR3 has 17 amino acids. V was pared by 4 bases and J by 2 bases, with 21 bases between. CDR1 is SGDLS, CDR2 YYNGEE, per germline. CDR3 sequence: CASSLTTGTSPNYGYTF. The CDR3 nucleotides are TGTGCCAGCAGCCTAACCACCGGGACTTCTCCAAACTATGGCTACACCTTC. The complete variable domain, with remaining parts taken from reference TRBV9 and TRBJ1-2, reads DSGVTQTPKHLITATGQRVTLRCSPRSGDLSVYWYQQSLDQGLQFLIQYYNGEERAKGNILERFSAQQFPDLHSELNLSSLELGDSALYFCASSLTTGTSPNYGYTFGSGTRLTVV.

This chain uses TRBV20-1 with TRBJ2-7; 7 positions agree with TRBD1. The CDR3 totals 12 residues. V trimming: 5 bases; J trimming: 4 bases; junction bases outside the gene matches: 5. In germline, CDR1 is DFQATT, CDR2 SNEGSKA (reference sequence). CDR3 residues: CSAPGRGYEQYF. The CDR3 DNA follows: TGCAGTGCTCCTGGCAGGGGGTACGAGCAGTACTTC.

There are a few counts of this clonotype. This chain joins TRBV24-1 and TRBJ2-2, with a possible D match to TRBD1 (6 bases). This CDR3 has 17 amino acids. The V gene's germline CDR1 is KGHDR and CDR2 SFDVKD. V gave up 0 bases and J gave up 1 base, with 11 bases separating them. The CDR3 DNA reads as TGTGCCACCAGTGATTTGAGGGGGTCCAAGAACACCGGGGAGCTGTTTTTT. Translation gives CATSDLRGSKNTGELFF.

The CDR3, as DNA: TGTGCCAGCAGACCGGGACAGGGGAAGTCTGGGGCCAACGTCCTGACTTTC. It translates to CASRPGQGKSGANVLTF. This sequence joins TRBV2 and TRBJ2-6; 10 bases fit TRBD1. The germline V gene encodes CDR1 SNHLY and CDR2 FYNNEI. The length of the CDR3 is 17 residues. V lost 6 bases to trimming and J lost 1 base; unmatched junction nucleotides: 6.

The rearrangement uses TRBV28 and TRBJ2-7; 8 bases agree with TRBD1. Germline trimming cut 6 bases from V and 3 bases from J; bases unmatched to any gene: 4. This CDR3 is built from 13 residues. Germline V gene lookup returns CDR1 MDHEN and CDR2 SYDVKM. CDR3 amino acids: CASRGTGVYEQYF. As DNA, the CDR3 is TGTGCCAGCAGGGGGACAGGAGTCTACGAGCAGTACTTC.

This clonotype was observed a few times. V and J are TRBV14 and TRBJ1-3; D is ambiguous. Trimming left V 1 base short and J 6 bases short, with 19 bases between. Germline values: CDR1 SGHDN, CDR2 FVKESK. The CDR3 is 17 residues long. CDR3 nucleotides: TGTGCCAGCAGCCAAGGTGTTGGTCCTGGTAGCTTAAACACCATATATTTT. The encoded protein is CASSQGVGPGSLNTIYF.

This clonotype was picked up a small number of times. V is TRBV10-3 and J is TRBJ2-3, with unresolved D. CDR1 and CDR2 (germline): ENHRY, SYGVKD. The length of the CDR3 is 14 residues. The V and J ends lost 7 bases and 0 bases respectively, with 11 bases between them. CDR3 nucleotides: TGTGCCATCAAGGCCGTAAATAGCACAGATACGCAGTATTTT. It is translated as CAIKAVNSTDTQYF.

The genes are TRBV7-8 and TRBJ1-6; possibly TRBD1 for D (5 bases). Between the trimmed V and J ends, which lost 4 bases and 9 bases, there was a span of 16 bases. The germline V gene encodes CDR1 SGHVS and CDR2 FQNEAQ. The CDR3 is made up of 15 amino acids. CDR3 coding DNA: TGTGCCAGCAGCTCCCATTACCAGGGTGTTTCACCCCTCCACTTT. It translates to CASSSHYQGVSPLHF.

The chain carries TRBV27 and TRBJ1-1, with D unresolved. The CDR3 sequence is 14 residues long. V was trimmed by 6 bases and J by 1 base, leaving 12 bases between them. The germline V gene encodes CDR1 MNHEY and CDR2 SMNVEV (reference sequence). CDR3 in DNA: TGTGCCAGCAGCTTTGGACCTAAGAACACTGAAGCTTTCTTT. As protein: CASSFGPKNTEAFF.

This chain connects TRBV14 to TRBJ1-1; D is perhaps TRBD1 (6 bases). CDR1 SGHDN and CDR2 FVKESK come from the germline V gene. V lost 4 bases, J lost 5 bases, and 17 bases lay in between. CDR3 length equals 15 residues. The DNA for the CDR3 is TGTGCCAGCAGCCCGACGACAGGAGGGTGGACTGAAGCTTTCTTT. Its protein product is CASSPTTGGWTEAFF.

The rearrangement joins TRBV30 to TRBJ2-5; D is ambiguous. Germline CDR1 and CDR2: GTSNPN and SVGIG (reference sequence). The ends were cut back, 3 bases at V and 4 bases at J, with 21 bases in the middle. The CDR3 length is 16 residues. CDR3 in DNA: TGTGCCTGGAGGGATTTCCGGACGGCCAGCCTAGAGACCCAGTACTTC. Its protein product is CAWRDFRTASLETQYF.

The chain has TRBV2 and TRBJ2-3, with a tentative D call TRBD2 (6 bases). This CDR3 is built from 12 residues. The V gene's germline CDR1 is SNHLY and CDR2 FYNNEI. Trimming cost V 4 bases and J 5 bases, with 7 bases left between them. In DNA, the CDR3 is TGTGCCAGCAGTGCCGGGGGAGATACGCAGTATTTT. It yields the protein CASSAGGDTQYF.

This clonotype was seen more than once but under ten times. This chain links TRBV12-3 or TRBV12-4 with TRBJ2-7; D is perhaps TRBD1 (6 bases). This CDR3 has 13 amino acids. Trimming stripped 2 bases from V and 5 bases from J, with 10 bases between. The CDR3 DNA sequence: TGTGCCAGCAGTTTACCAGGGGTCCACGAGCAGTACTTC. It yields the protein CASSLPGVHEQYF.

Only a few counts were recorded for this clonotype. The CDR3 reads CASSSTGAYEQYF. In DNA, the CDR3 is TGTGCCAGCAGTTCGACAGGAGCCTACGAGCAGTACTTC. The chain carries TRBV12-3 or TRBV12-4 and TRBJ2-7; tentative D call: TRBD1 (6 bases). V dropped 4 bases and J dropped 2 bases, with 9 bases sitting between them. The CDR3 length is 13 residues.

The sample holds a few counts of this clonotype. This chain links TRBV6-5 with TRBJ2-5; D is possibly TRBD1 (6 bases). The germline gives CDR1 MNHEY, CDR2 SVGAGI. Trimming removed 3 bases from V and 3 bases from J, with 20 bases in between. The CDR3 consists of 17 residues. CDR3 in DNA: TGTGCCAGCAGTTATTGGGTCTCAGGGGTCCGGAAAGAGACCCAGTACTTC. Encoded protein: CASSYWVSGVRKETQYF.

The chain couples TRBV6-1 to TRBJ2-7, with a possible D match to TRBD2 (6 bases). Germline V gene data show CDR1 as MNHNS and CDR2 as SASEGT. The CDR3 extends over 14 amino acids. The V end was cut by 3 bases, the J end by 2 bases, with 11 bases between. CDR3 loop: CASSERGTPYEQYF. The CDR3 DNA follows: TGTGCCAGCAGTGAGCGAGGGACTCCCTACGAGCAGTACTTC.

Comments on this clonotype: Its ends do not fully match the called genes, so a read error is possible. The V gene is TRBV7-7, the J gene TRBJ2-2, with TRBD2 identical over 7 bases. The CDR3 spans 15 residues. Germline CDR1 reads SSHAT; CDR2 reads FNYEAQ (reference sequence). For the CDR3, the DNA is TGTGCTAGCAGCTCGACTAGCCTTAACACCGGGGAGCTGTTTTTT. Translated, it gives CASSSTSLNTGELFF.